This T cell receptor beta chain was identified in a study of control samples from healthy donors and cancer patients. CDR3 size: 11 residues. Germline V lookup: CDR1 SQVTM, CDR2 ANQGSEA. V shed 7 bases and J 8 bases; nucleotides not matched to a gene: 6. Only in-frame clones appear in the TCRdb table, and some are missing; sequencing was by immunoSEQ multiplex PCR. The data contain more than 45,000 clones, more than 85% of them singletons. The clonotype was recovered from a woman in her 50s with head and neck cancer. This chain connects TRBV29-1 to TRBJ1-2; 8 bases map to TRBD1. Material for sequencing was PBMCs. The CDR3 loop is CSATTGEGYTF. In DNA form, the CDR3 reads TGCAGCGCCACGACAGGGGAGGGCTACACCTTC.